The 30 T cell receptor beta chains listed next were all sequenced from one sample in a study of T cells in Graves' hyperthyroidism and ophthalmopathy. Amplification of TCR beta CDR3 regions used RNA as the template. In the first-round RT-PCR of the TCR CDR3, the HTBI primer set was used. TCRdb ran MiXCR on the multiplex PCR reads and lists one entry per CDR3 protein. The data hold hundreds of thousands of distinct CDR3 sequences, with approximately 21% observed a single time. The material sequenced was blood. These receptors were taken from a man aged 25-45 years with Graves' ophthalmopathy.

Concerning this clonotype: Mismatch with germline at one junction end may stem from a read error. The chain couples TRBV6-2 or TRBV6-3 to TRBJ2-5; D possibly uses TRBD1 or TRBD2 (5 bases each). This CDR3 is built from 12 residues. Per germline, CDR1 MNHEY and CDR2 SVGEGT. The DNA of the CDR3 is TGTGCCAGCAGTCCCCCCCCGGGACGGCTCGACTTC. It yields the protein CASSPPPGRLDF.

The chain recombines TRBV28 with TRBJ2-4; 8 bases are a match to TRBD2. V dropped 5 bases and J dropped 2; count of bases not matched to a gene: 8. The CDR3 loop spans 16 amino acids. Germline values: CDR1 MDHEN, CDR2 SYDVKM. In DNA, the CDR3 is TGTGCCAGCAGTCCCCCCGGGGGGGGCCCCAAAAACATTCAGTACTTC. Amino acid sequence: CASSPPGGGPKNIQYF.

This clonotype came up a few times. The CDR3 is CASSVNGGQETQYF. The CDR3, as DNA: TGTGCCAGCAGCGTGAACGGGGGGCAAGAGACCCAGTACTTC. The chain carries TRBV6-1 and TRBJ2-5; 7 nucleotides align to TRBD2. The CDR3 is made up of 14 amino acids. V lost 6 bases to trimming and J lost 2 bases; unmatched junction nucleotides: 6. Germline V gene data show CDR1 as MNHNS and CDR2 as SASEGT.

This clonotype was recorded many times. V and J are TRBV28 and TRBJ2-3, with TRBD1 matching over 7 bases. Germline V CDR1 and CDR2: MDHEN, SYDVKM. The CDR3 consists of 15 residues. Trimming took 8 bases from V and 1 from J; bases not matched to a gene: 9. CDR3 coding DNA: TGTGCCAGCCTCGGGTGGGGGACAGGCACAGATACGCAGTATTTT. This encodes CASLGWGTGTDTQYF. The variable domain in full, completed from reference TRBV28 and TRBJ2-3, reads DVKVTQSSRYLVKRTGEKVFLECVQDMDHENMFWYRQDPGLGLRLIYFSYDVKMKEKGDIPEGYSVSREKKERFSLILESASTNQTSMYLCASLGWGTGTDTQYFGPGTRLTVL.

The J gene is TRBJ2-3, the V gene TRBV28; no clear D gene. Trimming took off 8 bases at V and 3 bases at J, with 18 bases between the two ends. Looked up from germline, CDR1 is MDHEN and CDR2 is SYDVKM. The CDR3 consists of 15 residues. CDR3 bases: TGTGCCAGCGGGCTTACAGCCCCAAGAACAGATACGCAGTATTTT. Protein sequence: CASGLTAPRTDTQYF.

This chain connects TRBV4-2 to TRBJ2-3; maybe TRBD2 (6 bases). CDR3 size: 15 residues. Per the germline V gene, CDR1 is LGHNA and CDR2 is YNFKEQ. V dropped 0 bases and J dropped 4 bases, with 11 bases sitting between them. The CDR3 spells CASSQDRLVPDTQYF. The CDR3 DNA follows: TGTGCCAGCAGCCAAGATAGACTAGTGCCAGATACGCAGTATTTT.

This clonotype was detected a few times. A read error may produce the germline difference seen at one junction end. CDR3 DNA: TGTGCCGGCAGCCAAAGGCCGGACAGGGGTTTCTTGCGGCATGGCTACACCTTC. Protein product: CAGSQRPDRGFLRHGYTF. The chain couples TRBV27 to TRBJ1-2, with 9 bases that match TRBD1. The CDR3 loop spans 18 amino acids. Germline V gene sequence: CDR1 MNHEY, CDR2 SMNVEV (reference sequence).

V usage is TRBV11-3 and J usage is TRBJ1-1; D is unclear. CDR1 and CDR2 from the germline V gene are SGHNT and YENEEA. Trimming pared 5 bases from V and 1 base from J, leaving 17 bases between. The CDR3 is 16 residues long. CDR3 nucleotides: TGTGCCAGCAGCCCACCCGATCGTAGCGGGAACACTGAAGCTTTCTTT. Translation: CASSPPDRSGNTEAFF.

In this sample, this clonotype turned up many times. The chain uses TRBV10-3 and TRBJ2-7, with TRBD1 as a possible D gene (6 bases). The CDR3 has 14 residues. Trimming took off 7 bases at V and 0 bases at J, with 13 bases between the two ends. Looked up from germline, CDR1 is ENHRY and CDR2 is SYGVKD. The chain's CDR3 is CAITNREASYEQYF. The CDR3 region has the DNA TGTGCCATCACCAACAGGGAAGCCTCCTACGAGCAGTACTTC.

This clonotype came up a few times. This chain links TRBV15 with TRBJ1-2; D is uncertain. The CDR3 contains 12 residues. Trimming left V 2 bases short and J 7 bases short, with 8 bases between. Per the germline V gene, CDR1 is LNHNV and CDR2 is YYDKDF (reference sequence). CDR3 amino acids: CATSRSESGYTF. The DNA for the CDR3 is TGTGCCACCAGCAGATCAGAGAGTGGCTACACCTTC.

This chain joins TRBV9 and TRBJ2-1; 7 bases map to TRBD2. Trimming at V came to 0 bases and at J to 6 bases, leaving 9 bases not matched to a gene. Germline lookup yields CDR1 SGDLS and CDR2 YYNGEE. The CDR3 has 16 amino acids. CDR3 in DNA: TGTGCCAGCAGCGTAGACGTGGGGGGGATTGGCAATGAGCAGTTCTTC. This gives the protein CASSVDVGGIGNEQFF.

This clonotype has only a few counts. The chain is built from TRBV18 and TRBJ2-3; D is unclear. The CDR3 loop spans 15 amino acids. Germline CDR1 KGHSH, CDR2 LQKENI. The germline V and J ends were trimmed by 6 bases and 2 bases, with 15 bases remaining between them. The CDR3 protein is CASSPELLDTDTQYF. The CDR3 DNA reads TGTGCCAGCTCCCCCGAGCTATTGGACACAGATACGCAGTATTTT.

As DNA, the CDR3 is TGTGCCACCAGTGATTTAGGCCAGGGAGGGGAGCTGTTTTTT. Amino acid sequence: CATSDLGQGGELFF. The chain carries TRBV24-1 and TRBJ2-2; D is possibly TRBD1 (5 bases). Germline assignment: CDR1 KGHDR and CDR2 SFDVKD. The CDR3 is 14 amino acids. Between the trimmed V and J ends, which lost 1 base and 8 bases, there was a span of 10 bases.

A few counts support this clonotype. The V gene is TRBV5-1, the J gene TRBJ1-4; possibly TRBD1 for D (5 bases). V was clipped by 7 bases and J by 6 bases, with 10 bases between them. This CDR3 spans 12 amino acids. Looked up from germline, CDR1 is SGHRS and CDR2 is YFSETQ. The CDR3 loop reads CASAGLDEKLFF. CDR3 bases: TGCGCCAGCGCAGGGTTGGATGAAAAACTGTTTTTT.

A few counts support this clonotype. V and J are TRBV28 and TRBJ1-2, with D unclear. Per germline, CDR1 MDHEN and CDR2 SYDVKM. This CDR3 contains 13 residues. Trimming stripped 1 base from V and 4 bases from J, with 7 bases between. The CDR3 region is CASSLYTIYGYTF. The CDR3 nucleotides are TGTGCCAGCAGTTTATATACCATCTATGGCTACACCTTC.

The chain employs TRBV4-1 and TRBJ2-1; D ambiguous. Germline lookup yields CDR1 MGHRA and CDR2 YSYEKL. V shed 3 bases and J shed 5 bases, with 5 bases lying between them. CDR3 length: 12 residues. Here the CDR3 reads CASSQQHNEQFF. DNA for the CDR3: TGCGCCAGCAGCCAGCAGCACAATGAGCAGTTCTTC.

The CDR3 coding sequence is TGTGCCAGCAGTTACTCCGGGACAGGGACGAACACCGGGGAGCTGTTTTTT. Translating gives CASSYSGTGTNTGELFF. The chain combines TRBV6-2 or TRBV6-3 with TRBJ2-2; 9 nucleotides line up with TRBD1. V shed 0 bases and J 0 bases; nucleotides not matched to a gene: 2. From germline, CDR1 is MNHEY and CDR2 SVGEGT. This CDR3 has 17 amino acids.

In this sample, this clonotype turned up a few times. The chain joins TRBV7-3 to TRBJ2-1; 13 bases align to TRBD2. The germline CDR1 and CDR2 sequences are SGHTA and FQGTGA. The ends lost 5 bases at V and 7 bases at J; junction bases unmatched: 8. This CDR3 is 16 amino acids long. The CDR3 loop is CASSIQGTSGMNEQFF. The CDR3 coding sequence is TGTGCCAGCAGCATACAAGGGACTAGCGGGATGAATGAGCAGTTCTTC.

The chain employs TRBV10-2 and TRBJ2-1; 7 bases agree with TRBD2. This CDR3 contains 13 residues. The V and J ends lost 7 bases and 5 bases, in that order; junction bases with no gene match: 5. CDR1 is WSHSY, CDR2 SAAADI, per germline. The CDR3 here is CASKSAGNNEQFF. CDR3 coding DNA: TGCGCCAGCAAGTCAGCGGGGAACAATGAGCAGTTCTTC.

This chain uses TRBV12-3 or TRBV12-4 with TRBJ1-1, with 7 bases identical to TRBD1. The CDR3 extends over 16 amino acids. The J segment lost 5 bases and the V segment lost 6 bases, leaving 15 bases of the junction unmatched. Here the CDR3 reads CASSRDRLNIGTEAFF. The CDR3 nucleotides read TGTGCCAGCAGCCGGGACAGACTCAACATAGGGACTGAAGCTTTCTTT.

The chain carries TRBV7-3 and TRBJ2-1; D ambiguous. CDR3 length: 13 amino acids. Trimming took 2 bases from V and 8 from J, leaving 10 bases between them. CDR1 SGHTA and CDR2 FQGTGA come from the germline V gene. CDR3 coding DNA: TGTGCCAGCAGCTTACGGCGCAACCATGAGCAGTTCTTC. It is translated as CASSLRRNHEQFF.

This clonotype was observed at least ten times. This chain connects TRBV12-3 or TRBV12-4 to TRBJ2-7; a weak D match, TRBD1 (6 bases). The CDR3 spans 14 residues. Trimming took 6 bases from V and 0 from J, leaving 12 bases between them. The CDR3 loop reads CASRPRGGSYEQYF. The CDR3 nucleotides are TGTGCCAGCAGGCCGCGAGGGGGCTCCTACGAGCAGTACTTC.

This chain links TRBV10-1 with TRBJ2-1, with a tentative D call TRBD2 (6 bases). The CDR3 runs 16 residues. V lost 0 bases, J lost 6 bases, and 15 bases lay in between. From germline, CDR1 is WNHNN and CDR2 SYGVQD (reference sequence). CDR3 nucleotide sequence: TGCGCCAGCAGTGAGTCGATTGCGGGGCCAAGCAATGAGCAGTTCTTC. Translated, it gives CASSESIAGPSNEQFF.

The table lists this clonotype with many counts. The CDR3 sequence: CASSLLAGGYTDTQYF. The CDR3 DNA is TGTGCCAGCAGCCTACTAGCGGGAGGTTACACAGATACGCAGTATTTT. The chain carries TRBV7-2 and TRBJ2-3, with 12 positions matching TRBD2. CDR3 length: 16 amino acids. Germline V gives CDR1 SGHTA, CDR2 FQGNSA. Losses at the gene ends were 5 bases for V and 2 bases for J; bases not matched to a gene: 5.

The V call is TRBV10-3, the J call TRBJ1-5; no definite D call. The CDR3 runs to 16 residues. The V and J ends lost 0 bases and 1 base respectively, with 10 bases between them. In germline, CDR1 is ENHRY, CDR2 SYGVKD. This chain's CDR3 is CAISESGIPSNQPQHF. CDR3 coding DNA: TGTGCCATCAGTGAGTCTGGCATCCCGAGCAATCAGCCCCAGCATTTT.

This clonotype was counted many times. The gene calls are TRBV5-1 and TRBJ2-2; D might be TRBD1 or TRBD2, each matching 6 bases. The CDR3 loop spans 15 amino acids. V was shortened by 4 bases and J by 3 bases, with 13 bases between the two germline ends. Germline values: CDR1 SGHRS, CDR2 YFSETQ. The CDR3 DNA follows: TGCGCCAGCAGCAGGGGGACTTCGGACACCGGGGAGCTGTTTTTT. Translating gives CASSRGTSDTGELFF.

CDR3 sequence reads: CASSLSMGSSYNEQFF. The CDR3 DNA is TGTGCCAGCAGTTTATCGATGGGGAGCTCCTACAATGAGCAGTTCTTC. The V gene is TRBV27, the J gene TRBJ2-1; a weak D match, TRBD2 (5 bases). The CDR3 extends over 16 amino acids. Germline CDR1 and CDR2: MNHEY and SMNVEV (reference sequence). The V end lost 0 bases, the J end lost 0 bases, and 9 bases lay between the germline ends.

With respect to this clonotype: At one end, the junction sequence differs from germline, possibly due to a read error. The chain couples TRBV2 to TRBJ2-3; TRBD2 matches 8 bases. Germline V lookup: CDR1 SNHLY, CDR2 FYNNEI. The CDR3 contains 15 residues. CDR3 residues: CAGSLAGLHTDTQYF. As DNA, the CDR3 is TGTGCCGGCAGCTTAGCGGGATTACACACAGATACGCAGTATTTT.

This chain joins TRBV5-5 and TRBJ2-1; 8 bases match TRBD1. Germline values: CDR1 SGHKS, CDR2 YYEKEE (reference sequence). The trim removed 3 bases at V and 9 bases at J, leaving 5 bases unmatched. This CDR3 contains 13 residues. For the CDR3, the DNA is TGTGCCAGCAGCTCTGACAGGGGATTTGAGCAGTTCTTC. Protein: CASSSDRGFEQFF.

This clonotype was found many times. The chain couples TRBV18 to TRBJ2-3; tentative D call: TRBD1 (6 bases). V was clipped by 5 bases and J by 6 bases, with 12 bases between them. The CDR3 runs to 13 residues. CDR1 is KGHSH, CDR2 LQKENI, per germline. The CDR3 DNA follows: TGTGCCAGCTCAGGGGGCGCCGGGGATACGCAGTATTTT. Residues: CASSGGAGDTQYF.